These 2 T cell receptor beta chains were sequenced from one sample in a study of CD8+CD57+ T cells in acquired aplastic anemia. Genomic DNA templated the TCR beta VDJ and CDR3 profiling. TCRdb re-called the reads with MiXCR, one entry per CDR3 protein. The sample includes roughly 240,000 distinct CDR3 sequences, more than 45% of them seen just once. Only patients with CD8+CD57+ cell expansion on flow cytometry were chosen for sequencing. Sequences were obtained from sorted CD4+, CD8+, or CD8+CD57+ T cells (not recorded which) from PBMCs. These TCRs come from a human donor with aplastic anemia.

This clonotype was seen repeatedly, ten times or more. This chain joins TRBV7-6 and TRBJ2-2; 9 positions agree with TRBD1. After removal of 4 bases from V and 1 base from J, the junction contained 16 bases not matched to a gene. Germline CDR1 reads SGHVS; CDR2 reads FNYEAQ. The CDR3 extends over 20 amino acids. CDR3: CASSSQYRGPGSVNTGELFF. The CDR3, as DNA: TGTGCCAGCAGCTCGCAATACAGGGGGCCTGGGTCTGTGAACACCGGGGAGCTGTTTTTT.

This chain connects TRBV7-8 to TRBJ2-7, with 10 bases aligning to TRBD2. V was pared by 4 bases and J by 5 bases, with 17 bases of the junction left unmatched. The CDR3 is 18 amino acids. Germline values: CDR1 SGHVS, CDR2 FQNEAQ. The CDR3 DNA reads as TGTGCCAGCAGCTCACTTACCGCCGGGACTAGCGTCACCCACGAGCAGTACTTC. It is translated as CASSSLTAGTSVTHEQYF.